The source of this T cell receptor (beta chain) is a study of blood T cells in healthy people across ages. Study-wide background: Capture via template switching afforded approximately one barcoded beta molecule per two T cells.

Caucasian individuals from Russia who were healthy and aged about 6 to 90 acted as donors. With a J-beta primer mix and a sample-barcoded 5' primer, a second PCR ran 7 to 11 cycles. TCRdb reprocessed the 5' RACE reads with MiXCR, giving one entry per CDR3 protein. The sample contains some 1,500,000 distinct CDR3 sequences, about 45% of which appear only once. Germline CDR1 is ENHRY and CDR2 is SYGVKD. The CDR3 runs 13 residues. Comment on this clonotype: One junction end does not reproduce the germline sequence, and a read error may be involved.

The chain recombines TRBV10-3 with TRBJ1-1; unclear D gene. The receptor was isolated from a woman in her late teens or twenties in good health. The source material was blood. CDR3 sequence: CASSDGVATEAFF. CDR3 bases: TGTGCCAGCAGTGACGGCGTGGCCACTGAAGCTTTCTTT.